These 2 T cell receptor beta chains came from one sample sequenced in a study of blood T cell repertoires in COVID-19. Sequencing used immunoSEQ multiplex PCR; TCRdb keeps in-frame clones, though not all of them. The table lists about 160,000 clones, roughly 85% of them singletons. The sequenced material came from peripheral blood. The receptor source for this set is a woman older than 75 with active or convalescent COVID-19.

V gene TRBV9 combines with J gene TRBJ1-1; no clear D gene. Looked up from germline, CDR1 is SGDLS and CDR2 is YYNGEE. The CDR3 contains 14 residues. V was cut by 0 bases and J by 0 bases, with 6 bases left in between. The CDR3 DNA follows: TGTGCCAGCAGCGTAGCTACAGTGAACACTGAAGCTTTCTTT. Its protein product is CASSVATVNTEAFF.

The chain couples TRBV5-4 to TRBJ2-5; maybe TRBD2 (5 bases). Germline V gives CDR1 SGHNT, CDR2 YYREEE (reference sequence). The CDR3 covers 16 residues. V lost 0 bases, J lost 4 bases, and 16 bases lay in between. The CDR3 loop reads CASSLDGGQSSETQYF. The CDR3 DNA sequence: TGTGCCAGCAGCTTGGACGGCGGGCAGTCATCAGAGACCCAGTACTTC.